The 5 T cell receptor beta chains listed next were all sequenced from one sample in a study of blood T cell repertoires in COVID-19. This table comes from immunoSEQ multiplex PCR, and its TCRdb copy is limited to in-frame clones, with some not included. The sample carries about 27,000 clones, about nine tenths recorded once. Sequenced material: peripheral blood. The source of these receptors is a human donor in a cohort sampled during active COVID-19.

This clone was picked up one time. The V call is TRBV7-8, the J call TRBJ1-2, with D unresolved. The CDR3 extends over 14 amino acids. In germline, CDR1 is SGHVS, CDR2 FQNEAQ. V lost 8 bases to trimming and J lost 5 bases, with 18 bases between them. The CDR3, as DNA: TGTGCCAGCCAACCGGGATTGGGAGCGTATGGCTACACCTTC. Its protein is CASQPGLGAYGYTF.

The V gene is TRBV18, the J gene TRBJ1-1; 8 nucleotides align to TRBD1. The CDR3 runs to 18 residues. The germline V gene has CDR1 KGHSH and CDR2 LQKENI. V dropped 3 bases and J dropped 1; count of bases not matched to a gene: 13. The DNA for the CDR3 is TGTGCCAGCTCACCTATCATCCCAGGGGGCAGGAGGAACACTGAAGCTTTCTTT. Protein sequence: CASSPIIPGGRRNTEAFF.

The chain is built from TRBV6-2 or TRBV6-3 and TRBJ2-7; 11 bases are a match to TRBD2. The V gene end was trimmed by 0 bases and the J gene end by 1 base; junction bases not matched to a gene: 2. The length of the CDR3 is 16 residues. The germline V gene encodes CDR1 MNHEY and CDR2 SVGEGT. This chain's CDR3 is CASSYSIAGGSYEQYF. The DNA for the CDR3 is TGTGCCAGCAGTTACTCGATAGCGGGGGGGTCCTACGAGCAGTACTTC.

The chain has TRBV29-1 and TRBJ1-1; 7 nucleotides match TRBD1. Trimming took 7 bases from V and 11 from J; bases not matched to a gene: 7. The germline gives CDR1 SQVTM, CDR2 ANQGSEA. CDR3 length: 10 residues. Here the CDR3 reads CSATTGEAFF. In DNA, the CDR3 is TGCAGCGCAACCACAGGGGAGGCTTTCTTT. Full variable domain (missing parts from reference TRBV29-1 and TRBJ1-1): SAVISQKPSRDICQRGTSLTIQCQVDSQVTMMFWYRQQPGQSLTLIATANQGSEATYESGFVIDKFPISRPNLTFSTLTVSNMSPEDSSIYLCSATTGEAFFGQGTRLTVV.

The gene calls are TRBV6-5 and TRBJ2-5; D gene uncertain. The germline V gene has CDR1 MNHEY and CDR2 SVGAGI. V lost 5 bases to trimming and J lost 4 bases, with 14 bases between them. The CDR3 consists of 14 residues. CDR3 protein: CASSPSGERETQYF. CDR3 bases: TGTGCCAGCAGTCCCTCGGGTGAGAGAGAGACCCAGTACTTC.